The 26 T cell receptor beta chains in this list originate from one sample, sequenced in a study of shared clonotypes between healthy human individuals. Some clones are missing from TCRdb's copy, which holds only in-frame ones; the method was immunoSEQ multiplex PCR. The sample has 100,000 to 130,000 clones, 55% to 70% seen once. The sample comprised memory CD8+ T cells sorted from blood. The subset here: CD45RO+ cells pooled with CCR7-negative TemRA cells. The receptors stem from a woman aged 25 to 39 in good health.

The gene calls are TRBV11-2 and TRBJ2-1; D unresolved. V was cut by 3 bases and J by 9 bases, with 9 bases left in between. In germline, CDR1 is SGHAT, CDR2 FQNNGV. The CDR3 contains 12 residues. The CDR3 protein is CASSFRRVEQFF. Here the CDR3 DNA reads TGTGCCAGCAGCTTCCGCAGAGTTGAGCAGTTCTTC.

As regards this clone: This likely stems from a read error, as it lies one base from a far larger clone. The CDR3 sequence: CASSEESNYEQYF. The CDR3 DNA sequence: TGTGCCAGCAGTGAAGAGAGCAACTACGAGCAGTACTTC. This sequence joins TRBV25-1 and TRBJ2-7, with D unresolved. The CDR3 sequence is 13 residues long. V shed 2 bases and J shed 3 bases, with 8 bases lying between them. The germline V gene has CDR1 MGHDK and CDR2 SYGVNS.

In DNA form, the CDR3 reads TGTGCCAGCAGCTTAGGGGACCCCTACGAGCAGTACTTC. Residues: CASSLGDPYEQYF. The chain recombines TRBV11-2 with TRBJ2-5; either TRBD1 or TRBD2 may fit D (5 bases each). The J call may not be correct, given that the DNA end is closer to TRBJ2-7. The CDR3 totals 13 residues. CDR1 and CDR2 from the germline V gene are SGHAT and FQNNGV.

The gene calls are TRBV19 and TRBJ2-1; 9 nucleotides line up with TRBD2. Germline V gene lookup returns CDR1 LNHDA and CDR2 SQIVND (reference sequence). The CDR3 is made up of 14 amino acids. The V gene end was trimmed by 5 bases and the J gene end by 4 bases; junction bases not matched to a gene: 3. For the CDR3, the DNA is TGTGCCAGTAGTGCGGGAGGGAGTTACAATGAGCAGTTCTTC. It encodes CASSAGGSYNEQFF.

V is TRBV7-8 and J is TRBJ1-1; 7 nucleotides align to TRBD1. Germline V lookup: CDR1 SGHVS, CDR2 FQNEAQ. J lost 4 bases, V lost 5 bases, and 13 bases had no gene match. This CDR3 comprises 16 residues. In nucleotides, the CDR3 is TGTGCCAGCAGCACCTCTGAGGAGGGGGCGAGCACTGAAGCTTTCTTT. It encodes CASSTSEEGASTEAFF.

This clone was picked up a small number of times. The chain uses TRBV5-6 and TRBJ1-1; D perhaps matches TRBD1 (6 bases). Per the germline V gene, CDR1 is SGHDT and CDR2 is YYEEEE. The V end was cut by 3 bases, the J end by 4 bases, with 16 bases between. The CDR3 totals 15 residues. As DNA, the CDR3 is TGTGCCAGCAGCTCAACAGGGAGAGTGGGCACTGAAGCTTTCTTT. Translating it yields CASSSTGRVGTEAFF.

This clone was observed once. The chain carries TRBV28 and TRBJ1-4; D is undetermined. Per germline, CDR1 MDHEN and CDR2 SYDVKM. This CDR3 comprises 16 residues. V dropped 1 base and J dropped 0 bases, with 9 bases sitting between them. CDR3 DNA sequence: TGTGCCAGCAGTTTATTTGTGTCAGCAACTAATGAAAAACTGTTTTTT. Translated: CASSLFVSATNEKLFF.

The chain couples TRBV6-5 to TRBJ1-2; D call uncertain. Germline CDR1 and CDR2: MNHEY and SVGAGI. The CDR3 totals 11 residues. V was cut by 6 bases and J by 7 bases, with 9 bases left in between. The CDR3 is CASSSGSGYTF. In nucleotides, the CDR3 is TGTGCCAGCAGCTCCGGATCTGGCTACACCTTC.

The chain links TRBV28 to TRBJ1-2, with D unclear. Germline CDR1 is MDHEN and CDR2 is SYDVKM. The CDR3 runs to 11 residues. V lost 7 bases to trimming and J lost 5 bases, with 8 bases between them. CDR3: CASNNGYGYTF. CDR3 coding DNA: TGTGCCAGCAATAATGGGTATGGCTACACCTTC.

The gene calls are TRBV25-1 and TRBJ1-1, with 11 bases aligning to TRBD1. The CDR3 covers 14 residues. Looked up from germline, CDR1 is MGHDK and CDR2 is SYGVNS. The V segment lost 4 bases and the J segment 4 bases; nucleotides outside the gene matches: 2. The CDR3 bases are TGTGCCAGCAGTGTAGGGACAGGGGGCACTGAAGCTTTCTTT. Residues: CASSVGTGGTEAFF.

The sample holds many counts of this clone. The CDR3 loop reads CAITGLDSYEQYF. As DNA, the CDR3 is TGTGCCATCACCGGACTAGACTCCTACGAGCAGTACTTC. The V and J genes are TRBV2 and TRBJ2-7, with 7 bases matching TRBD2. The V and J ends lost 10 bases and 0 bases, in that order; junction bases with no gene match: 6. The CDR3 length is 13 residues. Germline V gene data show CDR1 as SNHLY and CDR2 as FYNNEI.

This chain uses TRBV9 with TRBJ1-1; the D gene is possibly TRBD1 (6 bases). This CDR3 is 13 amino acids long. V was trimmed by 4 bases and J by 2 bases, leaving 9 bases between them. Germline lookup yields CDR1 SGDLS and CDR2 YYNGEE. CDR3 residues: CASSPGVNTEAFF. CDR3 sequence (DNA): TGTGCCAGCAGCCCAGGGGTAAACACTGAAGCTTTCTTT. The full variable domain, with the rest looked up from reference TRBV9 and TRBJ1-1, is DSGVTQTPKHLITATGQRVTLRCSPRSGDLSVYWYQQSLDQGLQFLIQYYNGEERAKGNILERFSAQQFPDLHSELNLSSLELGDSALYFCASSPGVNTEAFFGQGTRLTVV.

CDR3 sequence reads: CASSEVLGSDSPLHF. In DNA form, the CDR3 reads TGTGCCAGCAGTGAAGTCTTAGGGTCGGATTCACCCCTCCACTTT. This chain joins TRBV6-1 and TRBJ1-6; D is unclear. CDR1 MNHNS and CDR2 SASEGT come from the germline V gene. The ends were cut back, 1 base at V and 8 bases at J, with 12 bases in the middle. This CDR3 has 15 residues.

This clone was detected many times. The chain couples TRBV20-1 to TRBJ1-1; no clear D gene. The CDR3 has 11 amino acids. Trimming removed 4 bases at V and 8 bases at J, with 11 bases between. The germline CDR1 and CDR2 sequences are DFQATT and SNEGSKA (reference sequence). CDR3 residues: CSATLAMEAFF. Written as DNA, the CDR3 is TGCAGTGCTACCTTGGCCATGGAAGCTTTCTTT.

The V gene is TRBV4-1, the J gene TRBJ2-7; no reliable D call. Germline CDR1 reads MGHRA; CDR2 reads YSYEKL. This CDR3 has 16 amino acids. The ends were cut back, 4 bases at V and 3 bases at J, with 19 bases in the middle. CDR3 in amino acids: CASSLRGFSTDYEQYF. In DNA form, the CDR3 reads TGCGCCAGCAGCCTACGCGGCTTCTCCACCGACTACGAGCAGTACTTC.

V usage is TRBV28 and J usage is TRBJ1-5; D is ambiguous. Germline V gene data show CDR1 as MDHEN and CDR2 as SYDVKM. The CDR3 length is 17 residues. V was cut by 1 base and J by 6 bases, with 19 bases left in between. The CDR3 DNA is TGTGCCAGCAGTTTATTCTCGACCGAATTGTCCAGTCAGCCCCAGCATTTT. It specifies CASSLFSTELSSQPQHF.

The rearrangement links TRBV7-9 to TRBJ1-2; possibly TRBD1 for D (5 bases). Trimming removed 5 bases at V and 6 bases at J, with 16 bases between. CDR3 length: 14 amino acids. Germline CDR1 SEHNR, CDR2 FQNEAQ (reference sequence). The CDR3 nucleotides are TGTGCCAGCAGCCTCGGGGCAGGAGTAGATGGCTACACCTTC. Translation gives CASSLGAGVDGYTF.

V usage is TRBV25-1 and J usage is TRBJ2-3; D is perhaps TRBD2 (6 bases). Germline lookup yields CDR1 MGHDK and CDR2 SYGVNS. V lost 8 bases and J 3 bases, leaving 6 bases between the germline ends. The CDR3 sequence is 11 residues long. CDR3 region: CASGGTDTQYF. DNA of the CDR3: TGTGCCAGCGGGGGGACAGATACGCAGTATTTT. Full variable domain (outside the CDR3, taken from reference TRBV25-1 and TRBJ2-3): EADIYQTPRYLVIGTGKKITLECSQTMGHDKMYWYQQDPGMELHLIHYSYGVNSTEKGDLSSESTVSRIRTEHFPLTLESARPSHTSQYLCASGGTDTQYFGPGTRLTVL.

The chain links TRBV7-8 to TRBJ1-1; 11 bases line up with TRBD1. The CDR3 totals 15 residues. Germline CDR1 reads SGHVS; CDR2 reads FQNEAQ. Losses at the gene ends were 5 bases for V and 3 bases for J; bases not matched to a gene: 5. CDR3: CASSGQGAGYTEAFF. The CDR3 nucleotides are TGTGCCAGCAGCGGACAGGGGGCAGGGTACACTGAAGCTTTCTTT.

This clone occurred many times. V is TRBV15 and J is TRBJ2-7; 8 positions agree with TRBD1. Germline-derived CDR1 and CDR2 are LNHNV and YYDKDF (reference sequence). CDR3 length equals 15 residues. With 5 bases clipped from V and 0 bases from J, the junction kept 6 bases outside the gene matches. The CDR3 reads CATSPRDRSSYEQYF. The DNA for the CDR3 is TGTGCCACCAGCCCCCGGGACAGGAGCTCCTACGAGCAGTACTTC.

This clone was counted a single time. The V gene is TRBV28, the J gene TRBJ2-7, with D perhaps matching TRBD2 (6 bases). CDR3 length: 12 amino acids. The germline gives CDR1 MDHEN, CDR2 SYDVKM. V lost 2 bases and J 6 bases, leaving 8 bases between the germline ends. The CDR3 here is CASSLRGTEQYF. Here the CDR3 DNA reads TGTGCCAGCAGTTTACGGGGGACCGAGCAGTACTTC.

The chain combines TRBV6-4 with TRBJ2-7; tentative D call: TRBD2 (6 bases). V was trimmed by 4 bases and J by 0 bases, leaving 10 bases between them. CDR1 and CDR2 from the germline V gene are MRHNA and SNTAGT. The CDR3 runs 14 residues. CDR3 sequence reads: CASSVGTDSYEQYF. The DNA for the CDR3 is TGTGCCAGCAGTGTTGGGACTGACTCCTACGAGCAGTACTTC.

This clone was detected a few times. The chain links TRBV19 to TRBJ2-1; D gene unclear. The CDR3 runs to 14 residues. Germline assignment: CDR1 LNHDA and CDR2 SQIVND (reference sequence). Trimming took off 3 bases at V and 4 bases at J, with 10 bases between the two ends. CDR3 sequence (DNA): TGTGCCAGTAGTATTTGGGCGGCTTACAATGAGCAGTTCTTC. Its translation is CASSIWAAYNEQFF.

The J gene is TRBJ2-1, the V gene TRBV7-8, with D uncertain. Trimming pared 1 base from V and 2 bases from J, leaving 6 bases between. The germline gives CDR1 SGHVS, CDR2 FQNEAQ. CDR3 length: 14 residues. The CDR3, as DNA: TGTGCCAGCAGCTTAGGGCAGCCCTACAATGAGCAGTTCTTC. Protein product: CASSLGQPYNEQFF.

The chain joins TRBV23-1 to TRBJ1-2; 7 bases are a match to TRBD1. TRBV23-1 counts as an open reading frame of uncertain function. There are 23 residues in the CDR3. Trimming took 6 bases from V and 4 from J; bases not matched to a gene: 35. In nucleotides, the CDR3 is TGCGCCAGCAGGTCCCGTTGTCCCGGGACAGTTAGGCACTACTATATGGTACCCTATGGCTACACCTTC. Protein product: CASRSRCPGTVRHYYMVPYGYTF.

This chain links TRBV29-1 with TRBJ2-1; TRBD1 matches at 7 bases. V was pared by 5 bases and J by 7 bases, with 11 bases of the junction left unmatched. Per germline, CDR1 SQVTM and CDR2 ANQGSEA. The CDR3 runs to 14 residues. CDR3 protein: CSVTGDRISNEQFF. CDR3 DNA sequence: TGCAGCGTTACAGGGGATCGTATTAGTAATGAGCAGTTCTTC.